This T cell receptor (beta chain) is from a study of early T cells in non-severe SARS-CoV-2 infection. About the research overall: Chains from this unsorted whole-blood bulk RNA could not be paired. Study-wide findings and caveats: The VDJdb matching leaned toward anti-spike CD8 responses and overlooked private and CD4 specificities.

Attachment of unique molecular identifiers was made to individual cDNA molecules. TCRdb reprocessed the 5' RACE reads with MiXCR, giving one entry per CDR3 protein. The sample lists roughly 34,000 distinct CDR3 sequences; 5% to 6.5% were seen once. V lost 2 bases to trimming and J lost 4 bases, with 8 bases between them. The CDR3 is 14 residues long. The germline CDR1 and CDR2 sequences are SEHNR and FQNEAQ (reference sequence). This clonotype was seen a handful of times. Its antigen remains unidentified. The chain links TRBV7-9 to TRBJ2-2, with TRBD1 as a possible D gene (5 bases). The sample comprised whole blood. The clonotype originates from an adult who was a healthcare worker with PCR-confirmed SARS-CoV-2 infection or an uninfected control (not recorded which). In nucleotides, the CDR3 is TGTGCCAGCAGCTTACAGGGTATCACCGGGGAGCTGTTTTTT. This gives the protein CASSLQGITGELFF.